This T cell receptor beta chain was recovered during a study of tissue T cells after allogeneic stem cell transplantation. Specified time point: mouse harvest day 14 after allogeneic transplant. Mouse grafts combined 10^7 T-cell-depleted bone marrow cells with 10^6 splenic CD5+ T cells. On this clone: Gene names denote mouse genes.

TCRdb keeps only in-frame clones here, not all; method: immunoSEQ multiplex PCR. The repertoire holds approximately 8,800 clones, with roughly a third as singletons. The sequenced sample consisted of skin. The source of this sequence is a female BALB/c mouse given C57BL/6 T cells with graft-versus-host disease after an allogeneic hematopoietic cell transplant.

Incomplete CDR3 DNA: TGTGCCAGCAGTCCCAGGGGGCGCCCGGCTCCGCTT. It encodes CASSPRGRPAPL. The CDR3 reads in full as CASSPRGRPAPLF. The rearrangement links TRBV26 to TRBJ1-5; TRBD1 matches at 8 bases. The read is 1 residue too short to cover the CDR3 end, so that end is filled in from the germline J gene. This CDR3 comprises 13 residues. Germline trimming cut 4 bases from V and 9 bases from J; bases unmatched to any gene: 5. The germline V gene encodes CDR1 KGHPV and CDR2 FQNQEV (reference sequence).